This T cell receptor (beta chain) was retrieved from a study of T-cell reconstitution after alpha-beta-depleted transplantation in children. There are many counts of this clonotype. Its matching antigen is unknown. The CDR3 has 15 residues. The germline CDR1 and CDR2 sequences are LGHNA and YSLEER. V lost 1 base to trimming and J lost 2 bases; unmatched junction nucleotides: 2. Overall study findings and caveats: Diversity and T-cell counts at one year after transplant derived mostly from new T cells.

The library targeted TCRbeta and was prepared with unique molecular identifiers. TCRdb itself ran the PCR reads through MiXCR, one entry per CDR3 protein. Here the sample spans approximately 300,000 distinct CDR3 sequences, roughly 7.8% being singletons. This TCR came from a female patient between 2 and 10 years old who had a stem cell transplant for Fanconi anemia, so the T cells may come from the graft donor. The chain joins TRBV4-3 to TRBJ2-1; 7 nucleotides agree with TRBD2. Sequenced material: peripheral blood, taken 360 days after TCRalphabeta/CD19-depleted stem cell transplant. This CDR3 is CASSQVRGAYNEQFF. The CDR3 nucleotides read TGCGCCAGCAGCCAAGTACGGGGGGCCTACAATGAGCAGTTCTTC.